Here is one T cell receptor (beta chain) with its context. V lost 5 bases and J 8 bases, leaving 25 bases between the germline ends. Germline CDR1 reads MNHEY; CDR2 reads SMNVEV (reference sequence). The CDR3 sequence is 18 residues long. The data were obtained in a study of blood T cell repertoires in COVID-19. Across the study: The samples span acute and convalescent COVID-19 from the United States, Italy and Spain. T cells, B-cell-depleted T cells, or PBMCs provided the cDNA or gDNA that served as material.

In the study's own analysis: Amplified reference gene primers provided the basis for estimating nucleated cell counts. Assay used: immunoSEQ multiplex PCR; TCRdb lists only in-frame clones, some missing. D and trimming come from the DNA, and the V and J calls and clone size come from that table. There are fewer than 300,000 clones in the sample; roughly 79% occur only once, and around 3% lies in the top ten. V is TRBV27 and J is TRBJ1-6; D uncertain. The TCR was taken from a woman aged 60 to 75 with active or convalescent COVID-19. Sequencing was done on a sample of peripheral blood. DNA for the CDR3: TGTGCCAGCAGTGGACGCGGGTTGACAAGGCGCGGGGATTCACCCCTCCACTTT. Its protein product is CASSGRGLTRRGDSPLHF.